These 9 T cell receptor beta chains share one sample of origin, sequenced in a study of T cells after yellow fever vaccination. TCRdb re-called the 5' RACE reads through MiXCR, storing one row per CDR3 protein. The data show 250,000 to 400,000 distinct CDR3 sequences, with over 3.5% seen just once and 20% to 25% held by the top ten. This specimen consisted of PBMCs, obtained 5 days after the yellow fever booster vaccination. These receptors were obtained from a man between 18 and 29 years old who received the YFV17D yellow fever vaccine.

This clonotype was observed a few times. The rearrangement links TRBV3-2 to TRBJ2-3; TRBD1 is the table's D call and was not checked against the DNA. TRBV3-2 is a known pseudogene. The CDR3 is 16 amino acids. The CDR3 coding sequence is TGTGCCAGCAGCCAACATGGGCAGGGAATCGTACGTACGCAGTATTTT. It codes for CASSQHGQGIVRTQYF.

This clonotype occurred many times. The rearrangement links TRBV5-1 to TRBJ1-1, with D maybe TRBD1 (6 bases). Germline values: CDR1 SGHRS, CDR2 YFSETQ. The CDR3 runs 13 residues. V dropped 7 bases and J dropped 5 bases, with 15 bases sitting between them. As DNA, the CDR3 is TGCGCCAGCGAGGGGGAGGTTGGAACTGAAGCTTTCTTT. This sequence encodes CASEGEVGTEAFF. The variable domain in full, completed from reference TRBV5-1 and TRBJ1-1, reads KAGVTQTPRYLIKTRGQQVTLSCSPISGHRSVSWYQQTPGQGLQFLFEYFSETQRNKGNFPGRFSGRQFSNSRSEMNVSTLELGDSALYLCASEGEVGTEAFFGQGTRLTVV.

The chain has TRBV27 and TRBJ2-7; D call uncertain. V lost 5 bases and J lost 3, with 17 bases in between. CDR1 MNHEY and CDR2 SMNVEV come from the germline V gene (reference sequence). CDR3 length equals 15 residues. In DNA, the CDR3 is TGTGCCAGCAGTACGGCGGACGGAAACCTCTACGAGCAGTACTTC. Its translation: CASSTADGNLYEQYF.

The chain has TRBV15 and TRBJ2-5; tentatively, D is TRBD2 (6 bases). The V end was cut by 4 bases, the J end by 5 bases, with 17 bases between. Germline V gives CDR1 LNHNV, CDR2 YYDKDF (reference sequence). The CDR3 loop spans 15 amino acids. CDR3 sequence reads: CATSTEYSAGETQYF. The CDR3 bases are TGTGCCACCAGCACAGAGTATTCCGCGGGGGAGACCCAGTACTTC. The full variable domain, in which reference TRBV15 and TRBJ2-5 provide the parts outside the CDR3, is DAMVIQNPRYQVTQFGKPVTLSCSQTLNHNVMYWYQQKSSQAPKLLFHYYDKDFNNEADTPDNFQSRRPNTSFCFLDIRSPGLGDTAMYLCATSTEYSAGETQYFGPGTRLLVL.

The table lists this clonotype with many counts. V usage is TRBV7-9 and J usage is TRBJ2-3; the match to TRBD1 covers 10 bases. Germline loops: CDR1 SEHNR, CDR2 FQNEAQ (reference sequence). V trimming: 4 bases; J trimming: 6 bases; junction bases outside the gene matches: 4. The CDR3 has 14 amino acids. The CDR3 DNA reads TGTGCCAGCAGCTCGGGGACAGGGGCCGATACGCAGTATTTT. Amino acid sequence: CASSSGTGADTQYF.

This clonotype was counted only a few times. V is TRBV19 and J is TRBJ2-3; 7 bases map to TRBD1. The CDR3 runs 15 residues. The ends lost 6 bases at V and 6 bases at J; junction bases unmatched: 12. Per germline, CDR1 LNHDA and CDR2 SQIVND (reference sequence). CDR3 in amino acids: CASSPSSRGSDTQYF. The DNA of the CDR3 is TGTGCCAGTAGCCCGAGTAGCAGGGGGTCGGATACGCAGTATTTT.

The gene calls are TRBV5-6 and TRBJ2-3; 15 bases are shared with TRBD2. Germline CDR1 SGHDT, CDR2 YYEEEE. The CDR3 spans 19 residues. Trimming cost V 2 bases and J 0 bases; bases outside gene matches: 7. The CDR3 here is CASSFSGLAGGHSTDTQYF. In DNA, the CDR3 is TGTGCCAGCAGCTTTTCGGGACTAGCGGGGGGTCATAGCACAGATACGCAGTATTTT.

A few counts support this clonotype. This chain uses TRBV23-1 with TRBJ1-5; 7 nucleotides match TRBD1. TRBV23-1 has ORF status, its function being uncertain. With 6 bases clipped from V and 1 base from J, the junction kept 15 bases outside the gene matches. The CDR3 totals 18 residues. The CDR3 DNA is TGCGCCAGCAGCCCCAATGGGAACAGGGGATGGAGCAATCAGCCCCAGCATTTT. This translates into CASSPNGNRGWSNQPQHF.

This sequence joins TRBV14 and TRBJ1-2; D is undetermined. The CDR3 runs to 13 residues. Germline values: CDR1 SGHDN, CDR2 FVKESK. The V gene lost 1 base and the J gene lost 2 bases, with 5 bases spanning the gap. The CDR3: CASSQAPNYGYTF. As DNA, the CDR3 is TGTGCCAGCAGCCAAGCTCCAAACTATGGCTACACCTTC.